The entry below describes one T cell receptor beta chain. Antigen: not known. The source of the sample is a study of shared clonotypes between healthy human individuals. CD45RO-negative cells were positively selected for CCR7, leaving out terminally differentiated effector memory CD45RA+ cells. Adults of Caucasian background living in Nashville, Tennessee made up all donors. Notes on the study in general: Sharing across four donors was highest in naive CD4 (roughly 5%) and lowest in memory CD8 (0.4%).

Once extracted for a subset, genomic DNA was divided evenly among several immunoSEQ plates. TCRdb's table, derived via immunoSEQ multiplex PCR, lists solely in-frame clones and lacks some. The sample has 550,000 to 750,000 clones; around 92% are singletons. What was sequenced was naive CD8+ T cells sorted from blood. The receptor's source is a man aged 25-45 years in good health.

This CDR3 is CASSFQQGWQPQHF. CDR3 sequence (DNA): TGTGCCAGCAGTTTCCAACAGGGTTGGCAGCCCCAGCATTTT. The V and J genes are TRBV27 and TRBJ1-5; possibly TRBD1 for D (6 bases). V was pared by 3 bases and J by 7 bases, with 13 bases between. The CDR3 has 14 residues. Germline V lookup: CDR1 MNHEY, CDR2 SMNVEV (reference sequence).